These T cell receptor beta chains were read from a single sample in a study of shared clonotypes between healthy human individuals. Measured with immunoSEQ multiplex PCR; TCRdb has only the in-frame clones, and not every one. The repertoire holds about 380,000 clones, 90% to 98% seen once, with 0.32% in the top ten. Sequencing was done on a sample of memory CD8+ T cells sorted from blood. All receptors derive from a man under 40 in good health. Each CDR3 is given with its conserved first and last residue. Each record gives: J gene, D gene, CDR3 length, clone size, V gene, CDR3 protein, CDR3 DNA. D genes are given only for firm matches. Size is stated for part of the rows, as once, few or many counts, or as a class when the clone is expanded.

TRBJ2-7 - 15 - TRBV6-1 CASRDSSFWYGEQYF TGTGCCAGCCGCGACAGTAGCTTTTGGTACGGCGAGCAGTACTTC
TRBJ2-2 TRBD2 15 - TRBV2 CASRVAGGPGGELFF TGTGCCAGCAGGGTAGCGGGAGGGCCAGGCGGGGAGCTGTTTTTT
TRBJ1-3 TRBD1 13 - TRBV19 CAPRDSSGNTIYF TGTGCCCCCCGGGACAGCTCTGGAAACACCATATATTTT
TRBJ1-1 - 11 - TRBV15 CATSRGTEAFF TGTGCCACCAGCAGAGGGACTGAAGCTTTCTTT
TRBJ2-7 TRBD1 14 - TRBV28 CATYSVGQVGEQYF TGTGCCACCTATTCTGTGGGACAGGTGGGGGAGCAGTACTTC
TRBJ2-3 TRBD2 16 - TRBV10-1 CASSALAGEIPDTQYF TGCGCCAGCTCAGCGCTAGCGGGAGAAATCCCAGATACGCAGTATTTT
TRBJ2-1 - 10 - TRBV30 CAWANNEQFF TGTGCCTGGGCAAACAATGAGCAGTTCTTC
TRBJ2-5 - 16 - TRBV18 CASSPQQVRGKETQYF TGTGCCAGCTCACCACAACAGGTCCGGGGCAAAGAGACCCAATACTTC
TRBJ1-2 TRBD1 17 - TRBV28 CASSLSPLTRDRDGYTF TGTGCCAGCAGTTTATCTCCCCTAACTCGGGACAGGGATGGCTACACCTTC
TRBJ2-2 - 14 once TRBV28 CASSLTGGGGELFF TGTGCCAGCAGTTTAACGGGGGGCGGCGGGGAGCTGTTTTTT
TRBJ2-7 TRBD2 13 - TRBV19 CATRAGGSYEQYF TGTGCCACTCGAGCGGGAGGCTCCTACGAGCAGTACTTC
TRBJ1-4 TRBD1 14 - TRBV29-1 CSVKEGTGKEKLFF TGCAGCGTGAAAGAAGGGACAGGGAAAGAAAAACTGTTTTTT
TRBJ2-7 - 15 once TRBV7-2 CASSPQGGGPHEQYF TGTGCCAGCAGCCCCCAAGGGGGAGGGCCTCACGAGCAGTACTTC
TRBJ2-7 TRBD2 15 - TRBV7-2 CASSSEIAGGPVQYF TGTGCCAGCAGCTCAGAAATAGCGGGAGGGCCCGTGCAGTACTTC
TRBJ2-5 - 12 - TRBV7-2 CASRQLQETQYF TGTGCCAGCAGACAACTACAAGAGACCCAGTACTTC
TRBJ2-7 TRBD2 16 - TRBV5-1 CASSLARLASGYEQYF TGCGCCAGCAGCTTGGCCAGACTAGCGTCTGGCTACGAGCAGTACTTC
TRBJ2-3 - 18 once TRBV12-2 CASRLARSGGSRTDTQYF TGTGCAAGTCGCTTAGCGCGGTCGGGCGGGAGCAGGACAGATACGCAGTATTTT
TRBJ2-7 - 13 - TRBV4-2 CASSQELGWEQYF TGTGCCAGCAGCCAAGAGTTAGGGTGGGAGCAGTACTTC
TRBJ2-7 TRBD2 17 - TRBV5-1 CASSLLAGGPLMDEQYF TGCGCCAGCAGCTTACTAGCGGGAGGACCACTTATGGACGAGCAGTACTTC
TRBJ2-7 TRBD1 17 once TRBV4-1 CASSPNIRDRGRYEQYF TGCGCCAGCAGCCCTAATATTCGGGACAGGGGGCGGTACGAGCAGTACTTC
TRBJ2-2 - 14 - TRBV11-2 CASSSPRGPGELFF TGTGCCAGCAGCTCTCCCAGGGGCCCCGGGGAGCTGTTTTTT
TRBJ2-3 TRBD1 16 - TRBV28 CASSLYPGTATDTQYF TGTGCCAGCAGTTTATACCCCGGGACAGCCACAGATACGCAGTATTTT
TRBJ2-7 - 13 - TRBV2 CASSPRGSYEQYF TGTGCCAGCAGTCCTAGAGGCTCCTACGAGCAGTACTTC
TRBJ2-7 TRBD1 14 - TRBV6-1 CASSSYRGNYEQYF TGTGCCAGCTCCTCGTACAGGGGGAACTACGAGCAGTACTTC
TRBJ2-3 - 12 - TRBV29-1 CSVDPGTDTQYF TGCAGCGTTGATCCGGGAACAGATACGCAGTATTTT
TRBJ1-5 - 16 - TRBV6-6 CASRPDGLYSNQPQHF TGTGCCAGCAGACCTGACGGGCTCTATAGCAATCAGCCCCAGCATTTT
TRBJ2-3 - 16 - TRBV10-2 CASSPYRWGGTDTQYF TGCGCCAGCAGTCCATACCGGTGGGGAGGCACAGATACGCAGTATTTT
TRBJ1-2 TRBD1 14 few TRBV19 CASSTSSGGYGYTF TGTGCCAGTAGTACTTCATCAGGGGGCTATGGCTACACCTTC
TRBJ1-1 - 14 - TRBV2 CASTRRGRDTEAFF TGTGCCAGCACCAGGCGGGGAAGAGACACTGAAGCTTTCTTT
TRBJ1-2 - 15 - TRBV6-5 CASSYDGGQGYGYTF TGTGCCAGCAGTTACGATGGTGGCCAGGGCTATGGCTACACCTTC
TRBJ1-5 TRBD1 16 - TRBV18 CASSNTGGDSNQPQHF TGTGCCAGCTCAAACACAGGGGGCGATAGCAATCAGCCCCAGCATTTT
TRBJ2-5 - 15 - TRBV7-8 CASSRLLAFQETQYF TGTGCCAGCAGCAGACTGCTAGCGTTCCAAGAGACCCAGTACTTC
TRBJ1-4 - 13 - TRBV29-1 CSVGGATNEKLFF TGCAGCGTAGGAGGGGCAACTAATGAAAAACTGTTTTTT
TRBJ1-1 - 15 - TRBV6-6 CASSPRQAMNTEAFF TGTGCCAGCAGTCCCCGACAGGCCATGAACACTGAAGCTTTCTTT
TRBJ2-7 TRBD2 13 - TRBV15 CATSPRDYYEQYF TGTGCCACCAGCCCCCGGGACTATTACGAGCAGTACTTC
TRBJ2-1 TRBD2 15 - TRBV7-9 CASSFIAGGPHEQFF TGTGCCAGCAGCTTTATCGCGGGAGGGCCGCATGAGCAGTTCTTC
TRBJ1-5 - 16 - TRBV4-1 CASSPTPGGPNQPQHF TGCGCCAGCAGCCCTACCCCCGGGGGTCCGAATCAGCCCCAGCATTTT
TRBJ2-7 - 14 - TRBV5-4 CASSFGGWTYEQYF TGTGCCAGCAGCTTTGGGGGGTGGACCTACGAGCAGTACTTC
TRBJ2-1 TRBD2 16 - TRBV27 CASSLSTSVRYNEQFF TGTGCCAGCAGTTTATCGACTAGCGTTAGGTACAATGAGCAGTTCTTC
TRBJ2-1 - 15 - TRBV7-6 CASSLVRTTFNEQFF TGTGCCAGCAGCTTAGTTCGGACTACCTTCAATGAGCAGTTCTTC
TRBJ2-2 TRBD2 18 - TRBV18 CASSPPEGLAGEVGELFF TGTGCCAGCTCACCACCGGAGGGACTAGCGGGAGAGGTCGGGGAGCTGTTTTTT
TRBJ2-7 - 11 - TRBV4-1 CASSQEGEQYF TGCGCCAGCAGCCAAGAGGGCGAGCAGTACTTC
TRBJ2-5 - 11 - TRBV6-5 CASQKQETQYF TGTGCCAGCCAGAAGCAAGAGACCCAGTACTTC
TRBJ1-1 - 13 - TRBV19 CASSIGTATEAFF TGTGCCAGTAGTATAGGGACAGCTACTGAAGCTTTCTTT